This TCR beta chain was recovered during a study of cytomegalovirus exposure and HLA in healthy donors. Looking at the study overall: Within an early data release were roughly 83 million unique TCRs drawn from HLA-typed donors. General study points: The authors judged a highly shared variant cluster likely a sequencing artifact. Later work found most CMV-associated TCR beta chains apparently HLA-restricted.

Remarks on this clone: The antigen is not known.

With V trimmed by 2 bases and J by 3 bases, 7 bases remained unmatched. Germline V CDR1 and CDR2: SGHDT, YYEEEE. The CDR3 covers 15 residues. PCR amplification relied on 60 Vbeta primers (plus 13 Jbeta primers). TCRdb keeps only in-frame clones here, not all; method: immunoSEQ multiplex PCR. Here the sample spans around 190,000 clones, roughly 90% being singletons. There were likely unrecorded immune exposures, though donors were nominally healthy when sampled. Sequencing was carried out using PBMCs. V and J are TRBV5-6 and TRBJ2-7; TRBD2 agrees at 8 bases. The sequence was collected from a woman aged 25 to 45 in good health and CMV-seronegative. The CDR3 protein is CASSFLSGRGYEQYF. Written as DNA, the CDR3 is TGTGCCAGCAGCTTCTTGAGCGGGAGAGGCTACGAGCAGTACTTC.